This paragraph reports one T cell receptor beta chain. This clone was counted at least ten times. Its specific antigen is unknown. The input lacks base qualities; no much larger clone sits a single base away. The sample originates from a study of beta chain features in type 1 diabetes (dated by TCRdb to between 2018 and 2020). The study in broad terms: Mean age, gender distribution, total cell number and subset yield were not different between patients and healthy donors. A total of roughly 100 million sorted cells were examined across all samples, and the number of cells per subset was strongly correlated with RNA yield. In the study, recently diagnosed type 1 diabetes patients and matched healthy donors were compared on the TCRB repertoires of their sorted circulating CD4+ T cell subsets. Regulatory and stem cell-like memory subsets were isolated from only 8 patients and roughly 8 healthy donors, whereas naive and central memory subsets came from all 30 or so donors.

Here is what the overall study found, with its caveats: A moderate but significant shortening of TCRB CDR3 length was observed in type 1 diabetes patients in all four CD4+ subsets. Patients with type 1 diabetes made fewer insertions and deleted more nucleotides at VDJ recombination sites, implying thymic rearrangement abnormalities. Shorter templates might be favored by PCR, yet because patient and control samples were amplified and corrected together, any such skew would affect both groups equally. Because the HLA sub-analyses included only small numbers of individuals, any influence of HLA type on TCRB rearrangement was left unresolved. Because cDNA was sequenced instead of genomic DNA, highly expressing activated cells could be over-represented, though the groups showed no difference in activation or CD3 levels. Naive, central memory and regulatory TCRB repertoires appeared more similar among patients than among healthy donors.

The High Capacity cDNA Reverse Transcription Kit was used to reverse transcribe all of the isolated RNA, meaning that expressed TCRB transcripts were what got sequenced. Naive, central memory and regulatory T cell samples underwent deep immunoSEQ sequencing, averaging roughly 3.5 million total reads per sample. Sorted cells were lysed in RLT buffer and RNA was extracted with DNase-treated RNeasy Micro or Mini kits, depending on cell number. Each cell subset was processed on its own to prevent cross-contamination, while patient and healthy donor samples were processed together. The immunoSEQ multiplex PCR was used to amplify TCRB sequences from cDNA, generating 87-bp fragments that spanned the CDR3 region. Sequencing of the amplicons was done on the Illumina HiSeq platform. Per the source publication's procedure: PCR bias was corrected computationally using synthetic template baselines, and reads within Hamming distance 2 were collapsed, with unmergeable singletons discarded. Reads were aligned to IMGT to assign V, D and J genes, CDR3 length, and insertions or deletions at six rearrangement sites. Within each subset, clonotype counts were normalized to sorted cell number, after which true diversity and Gini coefficients were computed with the tcR R package. Repertoire sharing was quantified using the overlap coefficient calculated on TCRB nucleotide sequences. TCRdb holds this immuneACCESS table with in-frame rearrangements only. Some clones are missing; in checked studies, unresolved V genes explain under half, and the rest has no known cause. The V and J calls and the clone size are those of that table, but D and trimming were determined from the DNA. The table for this sample lists some 270,000 clones; roughly 8% of them were counted only once. 0.9% to 1.2% of the sample is held by the ten biggest clonotypes.

From each donor, a single peripheral blood sample of about 120 mL on average was drawn into heparinised tubes. A BD FACSAria II was used to sort naive, central memory, regulatory and stem cell-like memory CD4+ T cells with a panel that included CD45RO, CCR7, CD25, CD127, CD95 and CD27. Purity was above 95% for every sorted population. PBMCs were isolated immediately by Lymphoprep density gradient centrifugation and stained directly without culture. So that batch effects would be minimized, each experiment stained and sorted samples in pairs, pairing one healthy donor with one patient. The sequenced sample was central memory CD4+ T cells from blood. This clonotype was sampled from a woman younger than 30 in good health.

The CDR3 protein sequence reads: CASSRWINEKLFF. In nucleotide form, the sequence is TGTGCCAGCAGTCGCTGGATTAATGAAAAACTGTTTTTT. The chain was built from TRBV28 and TRBJ1-4, with the D gene not clear enough to name. The CDR3 covers 13 residues, taking in both the cysteine and the phenylalanine. The kept DNA is CDR3 alone, 39 bases in frame from the first base. The V and J ends are trimmed by 5 bases and 4 bases, leaving 8 bases between them. The germline V gene encodes CDR1 MDHEN and CDR2 SYDVKM.